The clone carrying this T cell receptor (beta chain) occurred many times. The antigen is not known. TCRdb re-derived calls from the 5' RACE reads in MiXCR, one entry per CDR3 protein. The sample holds some 900,000 distinct CDR3 sequences, over 9% seen once. These data originate in a study of identical twins. Points from the study as a whole: Models came in too low on out-of-frame TCR alpha sharing in monozygotic twins.

This sample was shared with a second study, whose subject was yellow fever vaccine responses in identical twins.

The sample taken for sequencing was PBMCs. The receptor was derived from a woman aged 18-35 years in good health.

The CDR3 here is CASSVGQGYSNQPQHF. As DNA, the CDR3 is TGCGCCAGCAGCGTAGGGCAGGGATATAGCAATCAGCCCCAGCATTTT. The chain links TRBV4-1 to TRBJ1-5; possibly TRBD1 for D (5 bases). CDR3 length equals 16 residues. CDR1 and CDR2 from the germline V gene are MGHRA and YSYEKL. The V end was cut by 5 bases, the J end by 0 bases, with 14 bases between.